This is a list of T cell receptor beta chains from one sample in a study of cytomegalovirus exposure and HLA in healthy donors. TCRdb's table, derived via immunoSEQ multiplex PCR, lists solely in-frame clones and lacks some. The data hold about 130,000 clones, with 65% to 80% observed a single time. The sample comprised PBMCs. The receptors were sampled from a male donor in good health and CMV-seropositive. Each CDR3 is given with its conserved first and last residue. Fields, in order: clone size, D gene, J gene, V gene, CDR3 DNA, CDR3 protein. The D gene is left open where the match is weak. A clone size is listed for some rows: how often the clone was seen (once, few, many), or a class if it is expanded.

- | - | TRBJ1-1 | TRBV7-9 | TGTGCCAGCAGCCCCTTGGGACATGGAGGTGGGGTAAATGAAGCTTTCTTT | CASSPLGHGGGVNEAFF
- | TRBD2 | TRBJ2-1 | TRBV27 | TGTGCCAGCAGTTTATTTAGCGGGGGGGATTCGATATCTTACAATGAGCAGTTCTTC | CASSLFSGGDSISYNEQFF
- | - | TRBJ2-2 | TRBV19 | TGTGCCAGTAGTACCTACAGGGAGGGGGGGGAGCTGTTTTTT | CASSTYREGGELFF
- | - | TRBJ1-1 | TRBV15 | TGTGCCACCAGCAGAGATAAAAAGACTACTGAAGCTTTCTTT | CATSRDKKTTEAFF
- | - | TRBJ1-6 | TRBV18 | TGTGCCAGCTCACCAGACAGTTCAATCGATTCACCCCTCCACTTT | CASSPDSSIDSPLHF
- | - | TRBJ2-7 | TRBV6-5 | TGTGCCAGCGCAACCTCAGGTGGCGAGCAGTACTTC | CASATSGGEQYF
- | TRBD1 | TRBJ2-1 | TRBV28 | TGTGCCAGCAGAAGGCAGGGGGCGCCTAATGAGCAGTTCTTC | CASRRQGAPNEQFF
- | - | TRBJ1-6 | TRBV7-9 | TGTGCCAGCAGCCTCAGGGGAAGTAATTCACCCCTCCACTTT | CASSLRGSNSPLHF
- | TRBD1 | TRBJ2-1 | TRBV27 | TGTGCCAGCAGTTCGACAGGGGAATTGTACAATGAGCAGTTCTTC | CASSSTGELYNEQFF
- | - | TRBJ1-1 | TRBV6-5 | TGTGCCAGCAGTATTGGGACAACGCACACTGAAGCTTTCTTT | CASSIGTTHTEAFF
- | TRBD1 | TRBJ2-5 | TRBV5-1 | TGCGCCAGCAGCTGGGGACAGTTGTCCCAAGAGACCCAGTACTTC | CASSWGQLSQETQYF
- | TRBD2 | TRBJ2-3 | TRBV5-1 | TGCGCCAGCCAACTAGCGGGGGGTTGGACAGATACGCAGTATTTT | CASQLAGGWTDTQYF
- | TRBD2 | TRBJ2-3 | TRBV4-2 | TGTGCCAGCAGCCAACACATAGCGGGGGGGGACCTCTCAGATACGCAGTATTTT | CASSQHIAGGDLSDTQYF
- | - | TRBJ2-1 | TRBV5-8 | TGTGCCAGCAGCTGGGACACTTACAATGAGCAGTTCTTC | CASSWDTYNEQFF
- | - | TRBJ1-2 | TRBV27 | TGTGCCACCTCTGCGGGTCGGCACTATGGCTACACCTTC | CATSAGRHYGYTF
- | - | TRBJ2-1 | TRBV4-1 | TGCGCCAGCAGCCAAGTTAGGGGTAATGAGCAGTTCTTC | CASSQVRGNEQFF
once | TRBD1 | TRBJ1-4 | TRBV10-1 | TGCGCCAGCACCGACAGGGCAACTAATGAAAAACTGTTTTTT | CASTDRATNEKLFF
- | - | TRBJ2-5 | TRBV6-5 | TGCGCCAGCAGTTACTCCAGGATCCAAGAGACCCAGTACTTC | CASSYSRIQETQYF
- | TRBD2 | TRBJ2-2 | TRBV9 | TGTGCCAGCAGCCCCCGGGAGGGGCGGGGCGGGGAGCTGTTTTTT | CASSPREGRGGELFF
- | - | TRBJ1-1 | TRBV5-6 | TGTGCCAGCAGCTTAATTCCACAGGATACTTTGAACACTGAAGCTTTCTTT | CASSLIPQDTLNTEAFF
- | TRBD2 | TRBJ2-7 | TRBV29-1 | TGCAGCGTTGTGTTCTATACGGGGGGATACGAGCAGTACTTC | CSVVFYTGGYEQYF
- | TRBD1 | TRBJ2-2 | TRBV5-6 | TGTGCCAGCAGCTTACTGGGACAGCTAAACACCGGGGAGCTGTTTTTT | CASSLLGQLNTGELFF
few | - | TRBJ1-4 | TRBV15 | TGTGCCACCAGCAGAGGGTGGGGCGGGAGTATTGAAATGGGACCCAGCGAAAAACTGTTTTTT | CATSRGWGGSIEMGPSEKLFF
few | - | TRBJ2-3 | TRBV7-8 | TGTGCCAGCACCTCGGGGGTCGCGAGCACAGATACGCAGTATTTT | CASTSGVASTDTQYF
- | - | TRBJ2-7 | TRBV6-5 | TGTGCCAGCAGTTATACCACAGGGACCTACGAGCAGTACTTC | CASSYTTGTYEQYF
- | TRBD2 | TRBJ2-2 | TRBV5-6 | TGTGCCAGCAGCTATGTTCGAGGACTAGCGGGCACCGGGGAGCTGTTTTTT | CASSYVRGLAGTGELFF
- | TRBD2 | TRBJ2-1 | TRBV5-4 | TGTGCCAGCAGCGCACCTAGCGGGGTCGGTGGGGAGCAGTTCTTC | CASSAPSGVGGEQFF
- | - | TRBJ2-3 | TRBV4-1 | TGCGCCAGCAGCCAAGTCCGCACTTGGGGCGATACGCAGTATTTT | CASSQVRTWGDTQYF
- | TRBD1 | TRBJ1-2 | TRBV18 | TGTGCCAGCTCACCCACGGGACAGGGGGTTAACTATGGCTACACCTTC | CASSPTGQGVNYGYTF
- | TRBD1 | TRBJ1-2 | TRBV12-5 | TGTGCTAGTGGGGGGACAGGTGGCTACACCTTC | CASGGTGGYTF
- | - | TRBJ2-3 | TRBV5-1 | TGCGCCAGCAGCTTCGAGGGGGTGAGTGATACGCAGTATTTT | CASSFEGVSDTQYF